The 27 T cell receptor beta chains below all came from one sample that was sequenced in a study of T and B cells in COVID-19 patients. TRB rearrangements were amplified by multiplex PCR with BIOMED2 TRB-A/B primers. TCRdb re-called the multiplex PCR reads through MiXCR, storing one row per CDR3 protein. Altogether thousands of distinct CDR3 sequences are present, about two fifths being singletons, with the ten largest covering approximately 50%. From blood, 250-500 ng of genomic DNA served as TRB template. What was sequenced was blood. The source is a human donor with active COVID-19.

This chain connects TRBV6-1 to TRBJ1-2, with D unclear. CDR3 length: 13 amino acids. CDR1 is MNHNS and CDR2 is SASEGT in the germline V gene. Trimming cost V 9 bases and J 8 bases, with 19 bases left between them. In DNA form, the CDR3 reads TGTGCCAGGCGTCACCCGGATGGAAGCGGCTACACCTTC. Residues: CARRHPDGSGYTF.

Relative to its sample, this clonotype is medium-sized. The chain has TRBV29-1 and TRBJ2-3; TRBD1 matches at 7 bases. The CDR3 runs 15 residues. Germline loops: CDR1 SQVTM, CDR2 ANQGSEA. The J segment lost 1 base and the V segment lost 5 bases, leaving 9 bases of the junction unmatched. The CDR3 protein is CSVSRGPGGTDTQYF. CDR3 DNA: TGCAGCGTTTCGAGGGGGCCGGGTGGCACAGATACGCAGTATTTT.

The rearrangement links TRBV5-4 to TRBJ2-5, with TRBD2 matching over 15 bases. Looked up from germline, CDR1 is SGHNT and CDR2 is YYREEE (reference sequence). The CDR3 has 17 residues. The V segment lost 4 bases and the J segment 5 bases; nucleotides outside the gene matches: 9. The CDR3 region is CASSTGLAGGSFETQYF. The CDR3 DNA reads as TGTGCCAGCAGCACCGGACTAGCGGGGGGGTCTTTCGAGACCCAGTACTTC.

The gene calls are TRBV6-2 or TRBV6-3 and TRBJ2-7, with D perhaps assigned TRBD1 or TRBD2 (5 bases each). Trimming took 0 bases from V and 1 from J, leaving 10 bases between them. The germline V gene encodes CDR1 MNHEY and CDR2 SVGEGT. The CDR3 spans 15 residues. CDR3 coding DNA: TGTGCCAGCAGTTACTCCGGGACCGGGTCCTACGAGCAGTACTTC. This encodes CASSYSGTGSYEQYF.

This chain uses TRBV12-3 or TRBV12-4 with TRBJ2-7, with 7 nucleotides matching TRBD2. The CDR3 spans 15 residues. CDR3 sequence (DNA): TGTGCTAGTGGTTCGGGACTACTTAGCTCCTACGAGCAGTACTTC. Residues: CASGSGLLSSYEQYF.

This clonotype appeared once. The V call is TRBV11-3, the J call TRBJ2-1; 12 bases are shared with TRBD2. Losses at the gene ends were 6 bases for V and 8 bases for J; bases not matched to a gene: 11. This CDR3 region has 16 residues. Looked up from germline, CDR1 is SGHNT and CDR2 is YENEEA. CDR3 DNA sequence: TGTGCCAGCAGTTGGACTAGCGGGGTCACGGGGGATGAGCAGTTCTTC. Translated, it gives CASSWTSGVTGDEQFF.

This clonotype came up a few times. This sequence joins TRBV24-1 and TRBJ2-3, with D possibly being TRBD2 (5 bases). V dropped 2 bases and J dropped 0 bases, with 17 bases sitting between them. The CDR3 runs 18 residues. The germline CDR1 and CDR2 sequences are KGHDR and SFDVKD. Here the CDR3 DNA reads TGTGCCACCAGTGATTCCTGGACTCGCTACGATAGCACAGATACGCAGTATTTT. Translated, it gives CATSDSWTRYDSTDTQYF.

The chain couples TRBV7-6 to TRBJ1-4, with a weak D call TRBD1 (5 bases). With 1 base removed from V and 8 bases from J, the gap between germline ends came to 14 bases. Per the germline V gene, CDR1 is SGHVS and CDR2 is FNYEAQ. The CDR3 totals 15 residues. The CDR3 here is CASSLDGGRGEKLFF. Written as DNA, the CDR3 is TGTGCCAGCAGCTTAGATGGGGGGAGAGGGGAAAAACTGTTTTTT. Looking up the rest from reference TRBV7-6 and TRBJ1-4 gives the full variable domain: GAGVSQSPRYKVTKRGQDVALRCDPISGHVSLYWYRQALGQGPEFLTYFNYEAQQDKSGLPNDRFSAERPEGSISTLTIQRTEQRDSAMYRCASSLDGGRGEKLFFGSGTQLSVL.

The sample holds many counts of this clonotype. The gene calls are TRBV6-5 and TRBJ2-1; D is uncertain. The CDR3 loop spans 13 amino acids. Germline V gives CDR1 MNHEY, CDR2 SVGAGI. V gave up 5 bases and J gave up 9 bases, with 14 bases separating them. CDR3 in amino acids: CASSEAGWTEQFF. The DNA of the CDR3 is TGTGCCAGCAGTGAGGCAGGTTGGACTGAGCAGTTCTTC.

The chain couples TRBV6-2 or TRBV6-3 to TRBJ2-1; 9 bases match TRBD2. CDR1 is MNHEY, CDR2 SVGEGT, per germline. This CDR3 has 16 residues. Trimming at V came to 6 bases and at J to 2 bases, leaving 8 bases not matched to a gene. The CDR3 nucleotides are TGTGCCAGCAGCTCGGTAATAGCGGGAGCCTACAATGAGCAGTTCTTC. Translated, it gives CASSSVIAGAYNEQFF.

This clonotype was found a few times. The DNA of the CDR3 is TGTGCCAGCGAATTGGCCCTTACGGGGGCCGAGCAGTACTTC. Translated: CASELALTGAEQYF. The chain couples TRBV6-2 or TRBV6-3 to TRBJ2-7, with D tentatively TRBD1 or TRBD2 (6 bases each). The CDR3 covers 14 residues. V lost 8 bases and J lost 6, with 20 bases in between. Germline-derived CDR1 and CDR2 are MNHEY and SVGEGT.

This clonotype was found a few times. The DNA is omitted, as the CDR3 cannot be located on it reliably, and the CDR3 follows TCRdb's listing. The chain is built from TRBV5-6 and TRBJ2-5. CDR1 is SGHDT and CDR2 is YYEEEE in the germline V gene. Both ends counted, the CDR3 spans 16 residues. The CDR3 protein is CASSFGPGVEGETQYF.

The rearrangement links TRBV6-1 to TRBJ1-5; D is uncertain. Trimming removed 2 bases from V and 2 bases from J, with 7 bases in between. Germline V gene data show CDR1 as MNHNS and CDR2 as SASEGT. The CDR3 is 14 amino acids. The DNA of the CDR3 is TGTGCCAGCAGTGAACTCAAGGGCAATCAGCCCCAGCATTTT. This gives the protein CASSELKGNQPQHF.

This clonotype is categorized as medium-sized. V gene TRBV29-1 combines with J gene TRBJ2-2; D not resolved. The CDR3 is 10 amino acids. CDR1 and CDR2 (germline): SQVTM, ANQGSEA. V lost 1 base, J lost 8 bases, and 2 bases lay in between. The CDR3 coding sequence is TGCAGCGTTGAAGTGGGGGAGCTGTTTTTT. This sequence encodes CSVEVGELFF.

The genes are TRBV18 and TRBJ1-4; D gene unclear. The CDR3 loop spans 15 amino acids. The V gene's germline CDR1 is KGHSH and CDR2 LQKENI. V lost 2 bases and J lost 8, with 15 bases in between. This chain's CDR3 is CASSPASGSLEKLFF. The CDR3 nucleotides are TGTGCCAGCTCACCAGCCTCCGGTTCCCTCGAAAAACTGTTTTTT.

The chain uses TRBV6-1 and TRBJ1-1, with D tentatively TRBD1 (5 bases). Germline V gives CDR1 MNHNS, CDR2 SASEGT. The CDR3 runs 13 residues. V shed 8 bases and J shed 4 bases, with 14 bases lying between them. The CDR3 loop is CASVRDFSTEAFF. The CDR3, as DNA: TGTGCCAGCGTGCGGGACTTTAGCACTGAAGCTTTCTTT.

The chain links TRBV24-1 to TRBJ1-5; the D gene is possibly TRBD1 (6 bases). Germline V gene data show CDR1 as KGHDR and CDR2 as SFDVKD. The CDR3 spans 13 residues. V shed 5 bases and J shed 7 bases, with 11 bases lying between them. CDR3 DNA: TGTGCCACCAGTGCCAACAGGGAACAGCCCCAGCATTTT. Protein sequence: CATSANREQPQHF.

This clonotype came up once. The chain combines TRBV11-3 with TRBJ1-1; D unclear. Trimming removed 6 bases from V and 0 bases from J, with 8 bases in between. The CDR3 spans 13 residues. Germline V gene data show CDR1 as SGHNT and CDR2 as YENEEA. CDR3 protein: CASRSHLNTEAFF. For the CDR3, the DNA is TGTGCCAGCAGATCTCACCTGAACACTGAAGCTTTCTTT.

This clonotype was seen a few times. This chain joins TRBV27 and TRBJ2-7; maybe TRBD2 (5 bases). This CDR3 comprises 15 residues. CDR1 and CDR2 (germline): MNHEY, SMNVEV (reference sequence). V was shortened by 4 bases and J by 0 bases, with 13 bases between the two germline ends. CDR3 coding DNA: TGTGCCAGCAGTTCGCCCTCCGGGGTCTCCTACGAGCAGTACTTC. Protein sequence: CASSSPSGVSYEQYF.

The CDR3 loop is CASSLTGTDSNQPQHF. The CDR3 nucleotides are TGTGCCAGCAGTTTGACCGGGACAGATAGCAATCAGCCCCAGCATTTT. This chain links TRBV6-6 with TRBJ1-5, with 7 bases aligning to TRBD1. CDR3 length: 16 residues. Germline V gene sequence: CDR1 MNHNY, CDR2 SVGAGI (reference sequence). The trim removed 4 bases at V and 0 bases at J, leaving 6 bases unmatched.

The chain is built from TRBV19 and TRBJ1-5, with a tentative D call TRBD1 (6 bases). The germline CDR1 and CDR2 sequences are LNHDA and SQIVND (reference sequence). Deletions cut 4 bases from V and 7 bases from J, with 14 bases between. The CDR3 totals 14 residues. The CDR3 here is CASSKTHQGQPQHF. The CDR3, as DNA: TGTGCCAGTAGTAAGACCCATCAGGGGCAGCCCCAGCATTTT. Filled out from reference TRBV19 and TRBJ1-5, the complete variable domain reads DGGITQSPKYLFRKEGQNVTLSCEQNLNHDAMYWYRQDPGQGLRLIYYSQIVNDFQKGDIAEGYSVSREKKESFPLTVTSAQKNPTAFYLCASSKTHQGQPQHFGDGTRLSIL.

The chain uses TRBV6-1 and TRBJ2-1; 13 bases match TRBD2. The ends lost 6 bases at V and 7 bases at J; junction bases unmatched: 9. Looked up from germline, CDR1 is MNHNS and CDR2 is SASEGT. This CDR3 contains 16 residues. The CDR3 DNA is TGTGCCAGCAGCCTAACCGGGACTAGCGGGATTAATGAGCAGTTCTTC. Its translation is CASSLTGTSGINEQFF.

This clonotype is deemed medium-sized. V and J are TRBV11-3 and TRBJ2-6; D remains unclear. This CDR3 has 13 amino acids. V lost 4 bases and J lost 4, with 5 bases in between. CDR1 is SGHNT and CDR2 is YENEEA in the germline V gene. CDR3 in DNA: TGTGCCAGCAGCTCCCTAGGGGCCAACGTCCTGACTTTC. It codes for CASSSLGANVLTF.

In this sample, this clonotype turned up a few times. The V gene is TRBV30, the J gene TRBJ1-2, with 7 bases aligning to TRBD1. Germline V gene sequence: CDR1 GTSNPN, CDR2 SVGIG (reference sequence). This CDR3 spans 13 amino acids. Germline trimming cut 6 bases from V and 2 bases from J; bases unmatched to any gene: 6. This chain's CDR3 is CACDRDGNYGYTF. The DNA of the CDR3 is TGTGCCTGCGACAGGGATGGGAACTATGGCTACACCTTC. The whole variable domain, remainder taken from reference TRBV30 and TRBJ1-2, is SQTIHQWPATLVQPVGSPLSLECTVEGTSNPNLYWYRQAAGRGLQLLFYSVGIGQISSEVPQNLSASRPQDRQFILSSKKLLLSDSGFYLCACDRDGNYGYTFGSGTRLTVV.

The chain couples TRBV6-1 to TRBJ1-2; a weak D match, TRBD1 (6 bases). The germline V and J ends were trimmed by 1 base and 4 bases, with 19 bases remaining between them. Germline assignment: CDR1 MNHNS and CDR2 SASEGT. This CDR3 region has 17 residues. CDR3 region: CASSEGEGVAGSYGYTF. CDR3 in DNA: TGTGCCAGCAGTGAAGGGGAGGGGGTCGCGGGAAGCTATGGCTACACCTTC.

This sequence joins TRBV19 and TRBJ1-4; 9 nucleotides line up with TRBD1. This CDR3 is 14 amino acids long. Germline V gene data show CDR1 as LNHDA and CDR2 as SQIVND (reference sequence). The junction had 5 bases not matched to a gene; V was cut back by 5 bases and J by 7 bases. This chain's CDR3 is CASSEPGQGEKLFF. CDR3 nucleotides: TGTGCCAGTAGTGAACCGGGACAGGGTGAAAAACTGTTTTTT. Drawing the rest from reference TRBV19 and TRBJ1-4, the complete variable domain is DGGITQSPKYLFRKEGQNVTLSCEQNLNHDAMYWYRQDPGQGLRLIYYSQIVNDFQKGDIAEGYSVSREKKESFPLTVTSAQKNPTAFYLCASSEPGQGEKLFFGSGTQLSVL.

J is TRBJ2-1 and V is TRBV6-1; 15 bases fit TRBD2. The CDR3 spans 15 residues. The J segment lost 9 bases and the V segment lost 6 bases, leaving 6 bases of the junction unmatched. Looked up from germline, CDR1 is MNHNS and CDR2 is SASEGT. CDR3 bases: TGTGCCAGCAGGGCCGGGACTAGCGGGGGGTTTGAGCAGTTCTTC. Translated: CASRAGTSGGFEQFF.